This TCR beta chain was documented in a study of OX40 agonist ivuxolimab in advanced cancers. The wider study: Under the entry rules, prior anti-PD-1, anti-PD-L1 or anti-CTLA-4 therapy was allowed, and around 36% had some.

Study results and limitations: Antigen targets of the expanded peripheral T cells went undetermined. Both blood CD4+ and CD8+ T cells showed clonal growth by week 6 at 0.1 to 3.0 mg/kg.

CDR3 length: 14 residues. The germline gives CDR1 SEHNR, CDR2 FQNEAQ (reference sequence). The V and J ends lost 9 bases and 8 bases respectively, with 22 bases between them. This clone has a single count. As yet, its antigen is unknown. Repertoires were generated with immunoSEQ multiplex PCR, while TCRdb's copy carries only in-frame clones and drops some. The sample shows 75,000 to 90,000 clones, approximately 85% of them seen only once. Patients with a history of autoimmune disease or on systemic immunosuppression were excluded. The specimen comprised CD4+ or CD8+ T cells sorted from blood, sampled in a trial of the OX40 agonist ivuxolimab. This sequence originates from an adult with an advanced solid tumor such as melanoma, head and neck, liver or kidney cancer. The V and J genes are TRBV7-9 and TRBJ1-2; a possible D gene is TRBD1 (5 bases). CDR3 amino acids: CARKGARELGGYTF. The CDR3 coding sequence is TGTGCCAGGAAAGGGGCTCGGGAACTGGGGGGCTACACCTTC.